The following is a T cell receptor beta chain sequence with its context. Its target is not known. Survey level was the resolution at which the v3.0 immunoSEQ assay ran. Profiling relied on immunoSEQ multiplex PCR, and the TCRdb table lists in-frame clones only, not all of them. The sample yields 20,000 to 25,000 clones, about 88% seen once. This sample was included in a study of long-term antiretroviral therapy in people with HIV. The CDR3 has 14 amino acids. Germline-derived CDR1 and CDR2 are SGHAT and FQNNGV. Trimming shortened V by 0 bases and J by 8 bases, and 13 bases separated the two germline ends. Every HIV-positive participant received treatment in the United States. Overall study results and limits: Post-ART samples showed increased diversity that remained below transplant donor control levels. Whichever time point was examined, clones expanded before ART dominated the repertoire.

The material sequenced was unsorted PBMCs, taken 2.3 years after starting antiretroviral therapy. The source of this sequence is a man in his sixties with HIV. This rearrangement joins TRBV11-2 to TRBJ1-2; D possibly corresponds to TRBD1 (5 bases). CDR3 DNA sequence: TGTGCCAGCAGCTTAGATGTCAGGGTAGCCGGCTACACCTTC. It yields the protein CASSLDVRVAGYTF.